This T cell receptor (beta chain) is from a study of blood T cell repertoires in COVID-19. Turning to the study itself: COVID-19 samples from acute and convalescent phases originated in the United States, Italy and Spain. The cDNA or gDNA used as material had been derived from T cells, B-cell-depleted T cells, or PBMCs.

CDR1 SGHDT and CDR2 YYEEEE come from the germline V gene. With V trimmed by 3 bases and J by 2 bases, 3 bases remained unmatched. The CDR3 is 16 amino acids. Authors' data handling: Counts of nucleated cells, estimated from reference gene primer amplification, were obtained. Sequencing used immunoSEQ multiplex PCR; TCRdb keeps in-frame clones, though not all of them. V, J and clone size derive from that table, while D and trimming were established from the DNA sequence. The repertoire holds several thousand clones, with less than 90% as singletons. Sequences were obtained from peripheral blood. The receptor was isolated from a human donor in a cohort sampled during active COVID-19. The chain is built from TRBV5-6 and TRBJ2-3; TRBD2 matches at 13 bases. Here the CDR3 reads CASSSGLAGVTDTQYF. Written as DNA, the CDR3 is TGTGCCAGCAGCTCAGGACTAGCGGGAGTCACAGATACGCAGTATTTT.